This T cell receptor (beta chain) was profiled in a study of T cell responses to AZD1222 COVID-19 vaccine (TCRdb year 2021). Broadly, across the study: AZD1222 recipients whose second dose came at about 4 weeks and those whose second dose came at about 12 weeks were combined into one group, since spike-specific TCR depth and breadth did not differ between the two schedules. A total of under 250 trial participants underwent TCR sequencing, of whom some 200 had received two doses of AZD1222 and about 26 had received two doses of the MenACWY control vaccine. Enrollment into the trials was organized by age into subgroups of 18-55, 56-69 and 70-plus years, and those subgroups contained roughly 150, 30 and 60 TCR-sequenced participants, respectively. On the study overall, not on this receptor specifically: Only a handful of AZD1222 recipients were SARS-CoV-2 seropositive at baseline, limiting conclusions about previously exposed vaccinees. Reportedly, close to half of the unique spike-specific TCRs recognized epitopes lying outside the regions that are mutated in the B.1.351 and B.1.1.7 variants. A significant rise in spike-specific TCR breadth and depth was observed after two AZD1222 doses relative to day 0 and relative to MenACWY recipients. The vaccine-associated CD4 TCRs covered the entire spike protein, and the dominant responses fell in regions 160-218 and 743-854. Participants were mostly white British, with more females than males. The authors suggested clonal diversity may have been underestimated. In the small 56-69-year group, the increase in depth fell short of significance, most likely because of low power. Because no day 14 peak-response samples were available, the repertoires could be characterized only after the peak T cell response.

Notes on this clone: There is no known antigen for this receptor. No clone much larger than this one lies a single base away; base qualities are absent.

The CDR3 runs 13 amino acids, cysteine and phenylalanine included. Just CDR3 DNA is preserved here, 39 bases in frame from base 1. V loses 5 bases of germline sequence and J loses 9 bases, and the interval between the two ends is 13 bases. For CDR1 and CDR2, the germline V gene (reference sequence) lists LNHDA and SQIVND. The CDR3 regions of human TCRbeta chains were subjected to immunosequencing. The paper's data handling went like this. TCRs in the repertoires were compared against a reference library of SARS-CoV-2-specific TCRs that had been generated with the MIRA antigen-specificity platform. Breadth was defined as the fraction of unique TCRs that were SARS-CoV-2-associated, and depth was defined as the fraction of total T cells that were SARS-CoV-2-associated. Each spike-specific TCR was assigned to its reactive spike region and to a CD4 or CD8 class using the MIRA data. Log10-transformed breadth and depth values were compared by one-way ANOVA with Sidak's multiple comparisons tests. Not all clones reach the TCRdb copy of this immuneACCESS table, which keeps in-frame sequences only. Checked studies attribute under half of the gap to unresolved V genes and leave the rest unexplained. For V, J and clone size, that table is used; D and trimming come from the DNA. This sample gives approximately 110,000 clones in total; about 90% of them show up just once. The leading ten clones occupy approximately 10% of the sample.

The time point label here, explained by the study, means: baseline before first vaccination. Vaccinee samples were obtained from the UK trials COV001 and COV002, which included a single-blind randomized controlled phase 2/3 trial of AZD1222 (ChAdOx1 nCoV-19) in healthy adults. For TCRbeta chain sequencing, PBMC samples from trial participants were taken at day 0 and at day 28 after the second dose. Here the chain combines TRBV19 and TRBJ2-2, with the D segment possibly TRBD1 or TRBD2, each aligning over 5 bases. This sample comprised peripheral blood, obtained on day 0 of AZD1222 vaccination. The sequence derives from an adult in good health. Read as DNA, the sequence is TGTGCCAGTAGTCCCCGGGACCTCCGGGAGCTGTTTTTT. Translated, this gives CASSPRDLRELFF. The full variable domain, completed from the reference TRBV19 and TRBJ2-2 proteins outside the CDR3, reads DGGITQSPKYLFRKEGQNVTLSCEQNLNHDAMYWYRQDPGQGLRLIYYSQIVNDFQKGDIAEGYSVSREKKESFPLTVTSAQKNPTAFYLCASSPRDLRELFFGEGSRLTVL.